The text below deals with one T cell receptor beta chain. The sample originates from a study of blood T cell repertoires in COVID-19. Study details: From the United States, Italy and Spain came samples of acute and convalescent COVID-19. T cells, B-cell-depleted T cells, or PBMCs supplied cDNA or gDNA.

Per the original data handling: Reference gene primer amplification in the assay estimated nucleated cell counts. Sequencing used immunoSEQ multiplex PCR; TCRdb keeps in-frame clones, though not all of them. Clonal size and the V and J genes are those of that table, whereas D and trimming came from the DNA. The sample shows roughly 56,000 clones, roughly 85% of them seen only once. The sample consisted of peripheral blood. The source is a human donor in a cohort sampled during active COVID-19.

CDR3 sequence reads: CASSRSPLEGTQYF. The DNA for the CDR3 is TGCGCCAGCAGTCGTTCCCCTCTAGAGGGGACCCAGTACTTC. The chain uses TRBV5-1 and TRBJ2-5, with TRBD2 as a possible D gene (5 bases). Trimming removed 5 bases from V and 7 bases from J, with 18 bases in between. Germline-derived CDR1 and CDR2 are SGHRS and YFSETQ. There are 14 residues in the CDR3.